This entry is about one TCR beta chain. This entry comes from a study of technical replicates of blood from a few donors. Deletions cut 1 base from V and 8 bases from J, with 11 bases between. CDR3 size: 13 residues. CDR1 SEHNR and CDR2 FQNEAQ come from the germline V gene (reference sequence). Here immunoSEQ multiplex PCR was the method, and the copy in TCRdb shows in-frame clones only, minus some. The sample has 90,000 or so clones, just under 95% seen once; the top ten hold 0.34%. The genes are TRBV7-9 and TRBJ1-2; D is ambiguous. The receptor's source is a human donor in good health. The sequenced sample consisted of T cells isolated from PBMCs. CDR3 sequence reads: CASSLDSSMGYTF. The CDR3 DNA reads TGTGCCAGCAGCTTAGACAGTTCTATGGGCTACACCTTC.